The T cell receptor beta chain under discussion was sequenced for a study of T cell changes during pregnancy in multiple sclerosis. Sequencing used immunoSEQ multiplex PCR; TCRdb keeps in-frame clones, though not all of them. The table records tens of thousands of clones, around 93% of them present only once. The germline gives CDR1 MNHEY, CDR2 SMNVEV (reference sequence). V was pared by 1 base and J by 4 bases, with 15 bases between. There are 16 residues in the CDR3. V gene TRBV27 combines with J gene TRBJ2-3; possibly TRBD1 for D (6 bases). The TCR originated in a female donor in good health, enrolled as a control in a pregnancy study. The source was peripheral blood, collected in the third trimester of pregnancy. For the CDR3, the DNA is TGTGCCAGCAGTTTATGGATTACAGGGAACGCAGATACGCAGTATTTT. This sequence encodes CASSLWITGNADTQYF.